These 18 T cell receptor beta chains were all obtained from the same sample, sequenced in a study of beta chain features in type 1 diabetes. Findings and caveats of the study: Moderately but significantly shorter TCRB CDR3s were found in Type 1 diabetes patients in all four CD4+ subsets.

Expressed TCRB transcripts were sequenced, since all the RNA that had been isolated was reverse transcribed. Sequencing used immunoSEQ multiplex PCR; TCRdb keeps in-frame clones, though not all of them. The profile shows approximately 260,000 clones, about a fifth of them singletons. No antigen has been assigned to these receptors. Sequencing was done on a sample of naive CD4+ T cells from blood. Every receptor here comes from a woman in her thirties or forties with type 1 diabetes.

This clone was detected only a few times. J is TRBJ2-7 and V is TRBV29-1; D perhaps matches TRBD1 (5 bases). V lost 4 bases, J lost 0 bases, and 13 bases lay in between. Per the germline V gene, CDR1 is SQVTM and CDR2 is ANQGSEA. The CDR3 length is 14 residues. CDR3 nucleotide sequence: TGCAGCGTTGTACAGGACCCCCTCTCCTACGAGCAGTACTTC. Translated, it gives CSVVQDPLSYEQYF.

This clone was seen only a few times. V and J are TRBV19 and TRBJ1-1; 9 bases fit TRBD1. CDR3 length: 14 amino acids. Germline V CDR1 and CDR2: LNHDA, SQIVND (reference sequence). Trimming removed 3 bases from V and 5 bases from J; junction bases left unmatched: 4. CDR3 region: CASSMWTGATEAFF. CDR3 in DNA: TGTGCCAGTAGTATGTGGACAGGGGCGACTGAAGCTTTCTTT.

This clone appeared a few times. The rearrangement uses TRBV6-5 and TRBJ2-4; D not certain. V was cut by 5 bases and J by 3 bases, with 11 bases left in between. The CDR3 runs to 14 residues. Germline V CDR1 and CDR2: MNHEY, SVGAGI. The CDR3 nucleotides read TGTGCCAGCAGTCCCTCGGTCGGCAAAAACATTCAGTACTTC. This translates into CASSPSVGKNIQYF.

This clone has more than one count but fewer than ten. The gene calls are TRBV11-2 and TRBJ2-1; no reliable D call. Looked up from germline, CDR1 is SGHAT and CDR2 is FQNNGV. V was clipped by 1 base and J by 0 bases, with 7 bases between them. The CDR3 covers 15 residues. The DNA for the CDR3 is TGTGCCAGCAGCTTAGCGGTCTTCTCCTACAATGAGCAGTTCTTC. The encoded protein is CASSLAVFSYNEQFF.

This clone was counted between two and nine times. CDR3 amino acids: CASSLLSSYNEQFF. The DNA for the CDR3 is TGTGCCAGCAGCTTGCTATCCTCCTACAATGAGCAGTTCTTC. The chain has TRBV5-4 and TRBJ2-1; D gene unclear. Germline CDR1 is SGHNT and CDR2 is YYREEE (reference sequence). Trimming removed 1 base from V and 0 bases from J, with 5 bases in between. The CDR3 runs to 14 residues.

This chain uses TRBV5-1 with TRBJ2-7, with 9 nucleotides matching TRBD2. Germline values: CDR1 SGHRS, CDR2 YFSETQ. The CDR3 sequence is 15 residues long. V lost 0 bases, J lost 2 bases, and 3 bases stayed unmatched. The CDR3: CASSLASGVTYEQYF. For the CDR3, the DNA is TGCGCCAGCAGCTTGGCTAGCGGGGTAACCTACGAGCAGTACTTC.

V gene TRBV7-9 combines with J gene TRBJ2-7, with 14 bases identical to TRBD2. With 1 base clipped from V and 4 bases from J, the junction kept 0 bases outside the gene matches. Germline CDR1 and CDR2: SEHNR and FQNEAQ (reference sequence). CDR3 size: 15 residues. The CDR3 bases are TGTGCCAGCAGCTTAGGGACTAGCGGGGGGTACGAGCAGTACTTC. Translation: CASSLGTSGGYEQYF.

This clone occurred a few times. Within the sample, other DNA sequences also encode this same CDR3. The gene calls are TRBV29-1 and TRBJ1-1, with D tentatively TRBD1 (6 bases). From germline, CDR1 is SQVTM and CDR2 ANQGSEA. There are 12 residues in the CDR3. V dropped 7 bases and J dropped 2 bases, with 11 bases sitting between them. The CDR3 sequence: CSAKTGNTEAFF. CDR3 DNA sequence: TGCAGCGCCAAGACAGGAAACACTGAAGCTTTCTTT.

This clone has just a few counts. This sequence joins TRBV7-2 and TRBJ1-1; possibly TRBD1 for D (5 bases). Between the trimmed V and J ends, which lost 1 base and 6 bases, there was a span of 9 bases. From germline, CDR1 is SGHTA and CDR2 FQGNSA. CDR3 length: 13 amino acids. The CDR3 sequence: CASSLERDAEAFF. The DNA for the CDR3 is TGTGCCAGCAGCTTAGAGCGGGACGCTGAAGCTTTCTTT.

Concerning this clone: The same CDR3 can be traced to other DNA sequences in this sample. V usage is TRBV11-3 and J usage is TRBJ2-5; TRBD1 aligns across 7 bases. Unmatched junction bases numbered 3, after V lost 5 bases and J lost 3 bases. Germline V gene sequence: CDR1 SGHNT, CDR2 YENEEA. The CDR3 has 13 residues. The CDR3 region has the DNA TGTGCCAGCAGCCCTGGGACAGAAGAGACCCAGTACTTC. It yields the protein CASSPGTEETQYF.

The chain couples TRBV5-4 to TRBJ1-2, with D perhaps TRBD1 (6 bases). Germline V gives CDR1 SGHNT, CDR2 YYREEE (reference sequence). The CDR3 has 15 amino acids. V was shortened by 4 bases and J by 0 bases, with 13 bases between the two germline ends. The CDR3 DNA reads TGTGCCAGCAGCCGCACAGGGTTACCTAACTATGGCTACACCTTC. Protein product: CASSRTGLPNYGYTF.

The genes are TRBV5-6 and TRBJ1-2; TRBD1 might be the D (5 bases). Trimming pared 6 bases from V and 0 bases from J, leaving 15 bases between. Germline assignment: CDR1 SGHDT and CDR2 YYEEEE. CDR3 size: 15 residues. The CDR3 reads CASTRDSLANYGYTF. The DNA for the CDR3 is TGTGCCAGCACCCGAGACAGCCTAGCTAACTATGGCTACACCTTC.

This clone has more than one count but fewer than ten. The chain links TRBV28 to TRBJ1-1; the D is unclear. Between the trimmed V and J ends, which lost 6 bases and 8 bases, there was a span of 13 bases. The CDR3 sequence is 12 residues long. Germline V gives CDR1 MDHEN, CDR2 SYDVKM. The CDR3 DNA follows: TGTGCCAGCAGATCCCCGGGGAGGGAAGCTTTCTTT. It encodes CASRSPGREAFF. Full variable domain (outside the CDR3, taken from reference TRBV28 and TRBJ1-1): DVKVTQSSRYLVKRTGEKVFLECVQDMDHENMFWYRQDPGLGLRLIYFSYDVKMKEKGDIPEGYSVSREKKERFSLILESASTNQTSMYLCASRSPGREAFFGQGTRLTVV.

V gene TRBV28 combines with J gene TRBJ2-7; a possible D gene is TRBD1 (6 bases). The V gene lost 4 bases and the J gene lost 1 base, with 11 bases spanning the gap. The V gene's germline CDR1 is MDHEN and CDR2 SYDVKM. The CDR3 loop spans 14 amino acids. The CDR3 sequence is CASSSGTTSYEQYF. The CDR3 nucleotides are TGTGCCAGCAGTTCGGGGACAACTTCCTACGAGCAGTACTTC.

V usage is TRBV6-5 and J usage is TRBJ1-1, with 7 bases aligning to TRBD1. The V gene end was trimmed by 6 bases and the J gene end by 3 bases; junction bases not matched to a gene: 7. The CDR3 loop spans 14 amino acids. CDR1 and CDR2 from the germline V gene are MNHEY and SVGAGI. The chain's CDR3 is CASRQQQGYTEAFF. The CDR3 DNA sequence: TGTGCCAGCAGACAACAACAGGGGTACACTGAAGCTTTCTTT.

This chain uses TRBV5-4 with TRBJ1-4; D unclear. Germline values: CDR1 SGHNT, CDR2 YYREEE (reference sequence). The CDR3 has 13 residues. Trimming shortened V by 3 bases and J by 8 bases, and 11 bases separated the two germline ends. CDR3 bases: TGTGCCAGCAGCTCGAGAGGAAACGAAAAACTGTTTTTT. Translation: CASSSRGNEKLFF.

A few counts support this clone. The chain joins TRBV2 to TRBJ2-3, with TRBD1 matching 7 bases. The CDR3 has 15 amino acids. CDR1 is SNHLY, CDR2 FYNNEI, per germline. Trimming cost V 6 bases and J 2 bases; bases outside gene matches: 8. Here the CDR3 reads CASRREGAPTDTQYF. The DNA of the CDR3 is TGTGCCAGCAGGCGTGAGGGGGCGCCCACAGATACGCAGTATTTT.

This clone was detected only a few times. The chain links TRBV13 to TRBJ2-7, with TRBD2 identical over 12 bases. This CDR3 comprises 14 residues. CDR1 is PRHDT, CDR2 FYEKMQ, per germline (reference sequence). The ends lost 5 bases at V and 7 bases at J; junction bases unmatched: 6. The CDR3 DNA sequence: TGTGCCAGCAGCGTCCTAGCGGGAGGGAGGGAGCAGTACTTC. It encodes CASSVLAGGREQYF.